The present T cell receptor beta chain was sequenced within a study of monozygotic twins with inflammatory bowel disease. Study-level findings and limits: IBD patients shared fewer clonotypes with others than healthy twins, especially with disease activity.

TCRdb reworked the 5' RACE reads into one entry per CDR3 protein, no DNA. The repertoire table contains some 330,000 distinct CDR3 sequences. A word on this clonotype: Its antigen is currently unknown.

The length of the CDR3 is 15 residues. Germline lookup yields CDR1 SGHNT and CDR2 YYREEE (reference sequence). The chain carries TRBV5-4 and TRBJ2-3. Sequenced: blood. This sequence originates from a human donor with ulcerative colitis or Crohn's disease, or a healthy co-twin of an affected twin (not recorded which). This chain's CDR3 is CASSLVLGATDTQYF. Full variable domain (remainder filled in from reference TRBV5-4 and TRBJ2-3): ETGVTQSPTHLIKTRGQQVTLRCSSQSGHNTVSWYQQALGQGPQFIFQYYREEENGRGNFPPRFSGLQFPNYSSELNVNALELDDSALYLCASSLVLGATDTQYFGPGTRLTVL.